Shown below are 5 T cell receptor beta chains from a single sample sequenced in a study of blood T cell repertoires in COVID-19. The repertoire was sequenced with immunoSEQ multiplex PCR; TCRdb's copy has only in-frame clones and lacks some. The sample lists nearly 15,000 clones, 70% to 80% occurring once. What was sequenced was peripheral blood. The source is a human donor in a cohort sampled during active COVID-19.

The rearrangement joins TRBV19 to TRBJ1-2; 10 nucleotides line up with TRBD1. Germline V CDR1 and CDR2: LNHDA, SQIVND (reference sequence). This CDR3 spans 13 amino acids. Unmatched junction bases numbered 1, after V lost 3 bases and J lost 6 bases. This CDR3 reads CASSIDRGHGYTF. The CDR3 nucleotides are TGTGCCAGTAGTATCGACAGGGGGCATGGCTACACCTTC.

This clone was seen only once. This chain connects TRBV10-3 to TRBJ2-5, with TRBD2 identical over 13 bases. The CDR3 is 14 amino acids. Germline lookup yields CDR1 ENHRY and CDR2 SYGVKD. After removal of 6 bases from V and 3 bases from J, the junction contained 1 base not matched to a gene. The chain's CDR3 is CAIRGTSGEETQYF. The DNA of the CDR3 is TGTGCCATCAGGGGGACTAGCGGGGAAGAGACCCAGTACTTC.

The CDR3 DNA reads as TGTGCCAGCAGTTTATCTCCAGGGTTGCGGAACACTGAAGCTTTCTTT. Translating gives CASSLSPGLRNTEAFF. The chain couples TRBV7-2 to TRBJ1-1; TRBD1 might be the D (5 bases). CDR1 is SGHTA, CDR2 FQGNSA, per germline. The V and J ends lost 6 bases and 1 base respectively, with 18 bases between them. The CDR3 runs 16 residues.

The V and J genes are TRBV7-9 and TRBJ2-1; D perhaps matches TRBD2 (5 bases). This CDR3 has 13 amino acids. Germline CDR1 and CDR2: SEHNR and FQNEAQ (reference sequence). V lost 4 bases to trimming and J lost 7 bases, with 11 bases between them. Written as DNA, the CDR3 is TGTGCCAGCAGCTCCCTCGGGATAAATGAGCAGTTCTTC. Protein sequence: CASSSLGINEQFF.

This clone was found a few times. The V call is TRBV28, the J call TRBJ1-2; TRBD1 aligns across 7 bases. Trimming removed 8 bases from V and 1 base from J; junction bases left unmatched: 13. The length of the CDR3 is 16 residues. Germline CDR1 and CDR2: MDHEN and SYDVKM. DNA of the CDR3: TGTGCCAGCGCCGACAGGGACCTCAGATTTAACTATGGCTACACCTTC. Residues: CASADRDLRFNYGYTF.